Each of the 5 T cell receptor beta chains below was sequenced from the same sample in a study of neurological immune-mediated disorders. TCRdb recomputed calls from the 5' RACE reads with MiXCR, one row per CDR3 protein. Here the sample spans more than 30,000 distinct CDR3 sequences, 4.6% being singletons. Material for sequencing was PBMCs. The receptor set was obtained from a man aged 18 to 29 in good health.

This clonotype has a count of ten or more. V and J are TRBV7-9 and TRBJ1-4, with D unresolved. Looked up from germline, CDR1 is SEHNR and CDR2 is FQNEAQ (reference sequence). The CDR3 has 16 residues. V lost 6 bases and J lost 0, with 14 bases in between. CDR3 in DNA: TGTGCCAGCAGTTACGAGGGCTGGGCAACTAATGAAAAACTGTTTTTT. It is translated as CASSYEGWATNEKLFF. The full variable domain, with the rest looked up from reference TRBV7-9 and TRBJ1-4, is DTGVSQNPRHKITKRGQNVTFRCDPISEHNRLYWYRQTLGQGPEFLTYFQNEAQLEKSRLLSDRFSAERPKGSFSTLEIQRTEQGDSAMYLCASSYEGWATNEKLFFGSGTQLSVL.

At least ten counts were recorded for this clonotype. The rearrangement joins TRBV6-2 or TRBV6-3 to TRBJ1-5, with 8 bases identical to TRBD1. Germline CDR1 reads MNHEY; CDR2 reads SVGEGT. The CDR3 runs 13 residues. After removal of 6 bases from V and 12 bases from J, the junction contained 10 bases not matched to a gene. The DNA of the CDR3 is TGTGCCAGCAGCCCTTCTCGACAGGGGCTCCAGCATTTT. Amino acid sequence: CASSPSRQGLQHF.

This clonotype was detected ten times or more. Written as DNA, the CDR3 is TGCAGTGCTCGGAGGGGGCGAGGAAGGGTATATGGCTACACCTTC. Protein sequence: CSARRGRGRVYGYTF. The V gene is TRBV20-1, the J gene TRBJ1-2; 7 nucleotides match TRBD1. Per the germline V gene, CDR1 is DFQATT and CDR2 is SNEGSKA (reference sequence). The ends lost 5 bases at V and 5 bases at J; junction bases unmatched: 14. The CDR3 contains 15 residues.

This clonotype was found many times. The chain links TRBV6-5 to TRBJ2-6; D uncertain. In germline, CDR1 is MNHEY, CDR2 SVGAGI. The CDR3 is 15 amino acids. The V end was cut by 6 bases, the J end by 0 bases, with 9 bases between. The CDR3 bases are TGTGCCAGCAGAAAGCTTTCCTCTGGGGCCAACGTCCTGACTTTC. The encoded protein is CASRKLSSGANVLTF.

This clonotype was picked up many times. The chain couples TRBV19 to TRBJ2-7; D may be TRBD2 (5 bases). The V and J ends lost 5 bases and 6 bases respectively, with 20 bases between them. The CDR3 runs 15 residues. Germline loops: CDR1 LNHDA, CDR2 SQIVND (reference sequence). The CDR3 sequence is CASSPSPGITVEQYF. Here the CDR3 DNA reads TGTGCCAGTAGTCCCTCCCCCGGGATAACGGTCGAGCAGTACTTC. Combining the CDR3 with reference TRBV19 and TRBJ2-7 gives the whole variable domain DGGITQSPKYLFRKEGQNVTLSCEQNLNHDAMYWYRQDPGQGLRLIYYSQIVNDFQKGDIAEGYSVSREKKESFPLTVTSAQKNPTAFYLCASSPSPGITVEQYFGPGTRLTVT.